Presented here are 19 T cell receptor beta chains from one specimen sequenced in a study of blood T cell repertoires in COVID-19. Sequencing was performed with immunoSEQ multiplex PCR; in TCRdb, only in-frame clones are kept and a portion is missing. The table records more than 150,000 clones, less than 90% of them present only once. Sequences were obtained from peripheral blood. The source is an older man with active or convalescent COVID-19.

The chain couples TRBV4-3 to TRBJ1-4; 7 bases map to TRBD1. The CDR3 has 15 residues. The germline CDR1 and CDR2 sequences are LGHNA and YSLEER. J gave up 4 bases and V 1 base, and 3 bases lay outside the gene matches. This chain's CDR3 is CASSQVTGVNEKLFF. DNA of the CDR3: TGCGCCAGCAGCCAAGTAACAGGGGTTAATGAAAAACTGTTTTTT.

V and J are TRBV19 and TRBJ1-1; 10 bases line up with TRBD1. The CDR3 sequence is 15 residues long. The V segment lost 3 bases and the J segment 5 bases; nucleotides outside the gene matches: 6. The germline V gene has CDR1 LNHDA and CDR2 SQIVND (reference sequence). CDR3 loop: CASSMSGTGVTEAFF. The CDR3 bases are TGTGCCAGTAGTATGTCCGGGACAGGGGTTACTGAAGCTTTCTTT. Looking up the rest from reference TRBV19 and TRBJ1-1 gives the full variable domain: DGGITQSPKYLFRKEGQNVTLSCEQNLNHDAMYWYRQDPGQGLRLIYYSQIVNDFQKGDIAEGYSVSREKKESFPLTVTSAQKNPTAFYLCASSMSGTGVTEAFFGQGTRLTVV.

This chain joins TRBV28 and TRBJ2-2; 10 bases line up with TRBD1. V shed 3 bases and J 5 bases; nucleotides not matched to a gene: 9. The germline V gene has CDR1 MDHEN and CDR2 SYDVKM. This CDR3 is 17 amino acids long. The CDR3 region has the DNA TGTGCCAGCAGTTTGAACTTTGGGACAGGGGTTACCGGGGAGCTGTTTTTT. It is translated as CASSLNFGTGVTGELFF.

A single count supports this clone. The chain has TRBV19 and TRBJ2-2; TRBD2 matches 12 bases. The CDR3 totals 16 residues. Germline V lookup: CDR1 LNHDA, CDR2 SQIVND (reference sequence). V lost 10 bases, J lost 2 bases, and 8 bases stayed unmatched. CDR3 coding DNA: TGTGCCACCAAGACTAGCGGGGGCATCAACACCGGGGAGCTGTTTTTT. This translates into CATKTSGGINTGELFF.

V gene TRBV11-2 combines with J gene TRBJ1-5, with D hard to call. Germline loops: CDR1 SGHAT, CDR2 FQNNGV. CDR3 length: 15 residues. V gave up 0 bases and J gave up 4 bases, with 10 bases separating them. In DNA, the CDR3 is TGTGCCAGCAGCTTAGAGGGAGGTAAAAATCAGCCCCAGCATTTT. Amino acid sequence: CASSLEGGKNQPQHF.

V usage is TRBV5-5 and J usage is TRBJ1-2; D call uncertain. The CDR3 loop spans 14 amino acids. Germline assignment: CDR1 SGHKS and CDR2 YYEKEE (reference sequence). The V and J ends lost 0 bases and 0 bases respectively, with 6 bases between them. CDR3 protein: CASSLAHSNYGYTF. The CDR3 bases are TGTGCCAGCAGCTTGGCACATTCTAACTATGGCTACACCTTC.

This clone was picked up one time. The genes are TRBV27 and TRBJ1-2; D gene unclear. The length of the CDR3 is 13 residues. Deletions cut 5 bases from V and 2 bases from J, with 9 bases between. Per germline, CDR1 MNHEY and CDR2 SMNVEV (reference sequence). The CDR3 sequence: CASSQTSNYGYTF. The CDR3 bases are TGTGCCAGCAGTCAGACATCGAACTATGGCTACACCTTC.

The chain carries TRBV5-1 and TRBJ2-5; 9 nucleotides align to TRBD1. V trimming: 1 base; J trimming: 4 bases; junction bases outside the gene matches: 8. CDR3 length: 16 amino acids. The germline gives CDR1 SGHRS, CDR2 YFSETQ. The CDR3 DNA is TGCGCCAGCAGCTTGACGCGACAGGGGGTACGAGAGACCCAGTACTTC. Translated, it gives CASSLTRQGVRETQYF. Together with reference TRBV5-1 and TRBJ2-5, the CDR3 gives the full variable domain: KAGVTQTPRYLIKTRGQQVTLSCSPISGHRSVSWYQQTPGQGLQFLFEYFSETQRNKGNFPGRFSGRQFSNSRSEMNVSTLELGDSALYLCASSLTRQGVRETQYFGPGTRLLVL.

This chain uses TRBV21-1 with TRBJ2-7; TRBD2, the table's D call, was not compared with the DNA. TRBV21-1 is given as a pseudogene. This CDR3 comprises 17 residues. The CDR3 loop reads CASSKGSVDRGTYEQYF. CDR3 bases: TGTGCCAGCAGCAAAGGGAGCGTAGACCGGGGTACCTACGAGCAGTACTTC.

The V and J genes are TRBV4-1 and TRBJ1-2; 7 nucleotides align to TRBD1. V shed 7 bases, J shed 5 bases, and the junction held 16 bases outside the gene matches. Germline V gene lookup returns CDR1 MGHRA and CDR2 YSYEKL. The CDR3 length is 16 residues. CDR3 coding DNA: TGCGCCAGCACCGAAACAGGGGTTGTTGGGGGATATGGCTACACCTTC. Amino acid sequence: CASTETGVVGGYGYTF.

The chain uses TRBV5-6 and TRBJ2-5, with D possibly TRBD1 on 5 matching bases. The germline V and J ends were trimmed by 3 bases and 4 bases, with 10 bases remaining between them. The CDR3 runs to 13 residues. Germline CDR1 SGHDT, CDR2 YYEEEE. The CDR3 spells CASSSATGETQYF. CDR3 in DNA: TGTGCCAGCAGCTCCGCAACAGGAGAGACCCAGTACTTC.

The chain couples TRBV5-1 to TRBJ2-7; 8 bases agree with TRBD1. Germline V lookup: CDR1 SGHRS, CDR2 YFSETQ. The CDR3 runs 15 residues. The V and J ends lost 0 bases and 2 bases, in that order; junction bases with no gene match: 4. The CDR3 loop is CASSLAAGGPYEQYF. Written as DNA, the CDR3 is TGCGCCAGCAGCTTGGCTGCAGGGGGCCCCTACGAGCAGTACTTC.

V is TRBV19 and J is TRBJ2-3; 7 positions agree with TRBD2. V lost 5 bases to trimming and J lost 2 bases; unmatched junction nucleotides: 7. The CDR3 length is 15 residues. Germline assignment: CDR1 LNHDA and CDR2 SQIVND (reference sequence). The CDR3 reads CASSRPLAVTDTQYF. In nucleotides, the CDR3 is TGTGCCAGTAGTCGACCGCTAGCGGTCACAGATACGCAGTATTTT.

This clone was observed at least ten times. The chain couples TRBV7-2 to TRBJ2-6; TRBD1 agrees at 9 bases. Unmatched junction bases numbered 9, after V lost 1 base and J lost 2 bases. CDR3 length: 19 amino acids. Looked up from germline, CDR1 is SGHTA and CDR2 is FQGNSA. The CDR3 sequence: CASSLGTGTGFAGANVLTF. The CDR3 DNA sequence: TGTGCCAGCAGCTTAGGCACCGGGACAGGGTTTGCTGGGGCCAACGTCCTGACTTTC.

This chain joins TRBV3-1 (or the pseudogene TRBV3-2) and TRBJ2-5, with TRBD2 matching over 7 bases. With V trimmed by 1 base and J by 4 bases, 3 bases remained unmatched. The CDR3 contains 14 residues. Germline lookup yields CDR1 LGHDT and CDR2 YNNKEL (reference sequence). The CDR3 region has the DNA TGTGCCAGCAGCCAAGGGGGGGGGAGAGAGACCCAGTACTTC. It codes for CASSQGGGRETQYF.

The rearrangement uses TRBV30 and TRBJ2-2, with TRBD2 as a possible D gene (5 bases). CDR1 and CDR2 (germline): GTSNPN, SVGIG (reference sequence). The V end lost 4 bases, the J end lost 2 bases, and 14 bases lay between the germline ends. CDR3 size: 15 residues. The CDR3 region has the DNA TGTGCCTGGAATCGGGGTTCTGGTAACACCGGGGAGCTGTTTTTT. Its protein product is CAWNRGSGNTGELFF. Full variable domain (outside the CDR3, taken from reference TRBV30 and TRBJ2-2): SQTIHQWPATLVQPVGSPLSLECTVEGTSNPNLYWYRQAAGRGLQLLFYSVGIGQISSEVPQNLSASRPQDRQFILSSKKLLLSDSGFYLCAWNRGSGNTGELFFGEGSRLTVL.

This chain connects TRBV30 to TRBJ1-2; tentatively, D is TRBD1 (5 bases). The length of the CDR3 is 12 residues. V was cut by 3 bases and J by 8 bases, with 13 bases left in between. Germline V lookup: CDR1 GTSNPN, CDR2 SVGIG (reference sequence). Here the CDR3 reads CAWRGRAGGYTF. CDR3 in DNA: TGTGCCTGGAGAGGCAGGGCAGGCGGCTACACCTTC.

The CDR3 sequence: CASSGASWNGELFF. The CDR3 DNA reads TGTGCCAGCAGCGGTGCTAGCTGGAATGGGGAGCTGTTTTTT. The rearrangement uses TRBV9 and TRBJ2-2; D might be TRBD2 (5 bases). Germline V lookup: CDR1 SGDLS, CDR2 YYNGEE. This CDR3 is 14 amino acids long. Trimming removed 3 bases at V and 8 bases at J, with 14 bases between.

The chain recombines TRBV29-1 with TRBJ2-4; 7 bases map to TRBD1. CDR1 and CDR2 (germline): SQVTM, ANQGSEA. V was clipped by 4 bases and J by 8 bases; unmatched bases: 2. This CDR3 is built from 11 residues. The chain's CDR3 is CSVGQGDIQYF. CDR3 coding DNA: TGCAGCGTTGGACAGGGAGACATTCAGTACTTC.